The next 10 T cell receptor beta chains were all read from a single sample in a study of CD8 T cells in ankylosing spondylitis. Study findings and constraints: The study identified a TCR beta motif of under ten highly homologous variants that appeared characteristic of ankylosing spondylitis blood.

One entry per CDR3 protein, called by TCRdb with MiXCR from the 5' RACE reads. The sample consists of around 890,000 distinct CDR3 sequences, roughly 10% of them appearing once. No cognate antigen is known for these TCRs. Input material: blood, either unsorted or a sorted T cell fraction (not recorded which). Every receptor here comes from a male donor with ankylosing spondylitis.

This rearrangement joins TRBV2 to TRBJ2-7, with 7 bases matching TRBD1. From germline, CDR1 is SNHLY and CDR2 FYNNEI. The CDR3 contains 14 residues. The V gene end was trimmed by 6 bases and the J gene end by 5 bases; junction bases not matched to a gene: 10. The chain's CDR3 is CASRQTGNSDEQYF. The DNA of the CDR3 is TGTGCCAGCAGGCAGACAGGGAATTCCGACGAGCAGTACTTC.

This clonotype turned up a few times. CDR3 amino acids: CASSPGLAGPRYQETQYF. In DNA, the CDR3 is TGCGCCAGCAGCCCTGGACTAGCGGGTCCTCGGTACCAAGAGACCCAGTACTTC. The gene calls are TRBV5-1 and TRBJ2-5; 11 bases fit TRBD2. CDR3 length: 18 amino acids. Trimming cost V 4 bases and J 0 bases; bases outside gene matches: 11. The germline CDR1 and CDR2 sequences are SGHRS and YFSETQ.

The chain uses TRBV9 and TRBJ1-6; possible D gene TRBD1, 5 bases. Germline V gene lookup returns CDR1 SGDLS and CDR2 YYNGEE. CDR3 length equals 15 residues. V dropped 1 base and J dropped 7 bases, with 12 bases sitting between them. CDR3 nucleotides: TGTGCCAGCAGCGTATACCGCAGGGAAAATTCACCCCTCCACTTT. It specifies CASSVYRRENSPLHF.

This clonotype was picked up a small number of times. The chain employs TRBV20-1 and TRBJ2-1, with D possibly TRBD2 on 6 matching bases. Germline assignment: CDR1 DFQATT and CDR2 SNEGSKA (reference sequence). The CDR3 has 16 amino acids. V dropped 0 bases and J dropped 0 bases, with 12 bases sitting between them. This chain's CDR3 is CSARDPRETSYNEQFF. CDR3 DNA sequence: TGCAGTGCTAGAGATCCACGGGAGACCTCCTACAATGAGCAGTTCTTC.

Only a few counts were recorded for this clonotype. The V call is TRBV6-1, the J call TRBJ1-1, with D possibly matching TRBD1 (6 bases). Germline loops: CDR1 MNHNS, CDR2 SASEGT. CDR3 length: 15 residues. V was cut by 2 bases and J by 4 bases, with 14 bases left in between. CDR3 residues: CASSETRGATTEAFF. The CDR3 coding sequence is TGTGCCAGCAGTGAAACCAGGGGCGCCACCACTGAAGCTTTCTTT.

In this sample, this clonotype turned up a few times. The chain employs TRBV20-1 and TRBJ1-2, with 8 bases lining up with TRBD1. Germline V gives CDR1 DFQATT, CDR2 SNEGSKA (reference sequence). V was pared by 5 bases and J by 7 bases, with 6 bases of the junction left unmatched. The CDR3 runs 12 residues. CDR3 protein: CSAAQGAGGYTF. CDR3 DNA: TGCAGTGCTGCCCAGGGGGCGGGTGGCTACACCTTC.

The chain recombines TRBV20-1 with TRBJ1-1; no reliable D call. This CDR3 spans 16 amino acids. Germline CDR1 and CDR2: DFQATT and SNEGSKA (reference sequence). Trimming left V 1 base short and J 0 bases short, with 15 bases between. The CDR3 nucleotides are TGCAGTGCTAGAGGGCTTATGGGCAGAATGAACACTGAAGCTTTCTTT. Its translation is CSARGLMGRMNTEAFF.

This clonotype was detected ten times or more. This sequence joins TRBV20-1 and TRBJ2-3, with 7 bases identical to TRBD2. Per germline, CDR1 DFQATT and CDR2 SNEGSKA (reference sequence). CDR3 length equals 16 residues. J gave up 0 bases and V 1 base, and 7 bases lay outside the gene matches. CDR3 bases: TGCAGTGCTAGAGGCAACCTAGCGGTGAGCACAGATACGCAGTATTTT. Its protein is CSARGNLAVSTDTQYF.

The chain has TRBV6-1 and TRBJ1-5, with TRBD1 identical over 9 bases. The junction had 4 bases not matched to a gene; V was cut back by 4 bases and J by 3 bases. This CDR3 contains 15 residues. Germline lookup yields CDR1 MNHNS and CDR2 SASEGT. The CDR3 loop is CASSGDRAPNQPQHF. The CDR3 nucleotides read TGTGCCAGCAGTGGGGACAGGGCCCCCAATCAGCCCCAGCATTTT.

This clonotype was detected only a few times. V usage is TRBV5-1 and J usage is TRBJ2-6; D is perhaps TRBD1 (5 bases). The CDR3 spans 16 residues. V lost 3 bases and J lost 0, with 10 bases in between. CDR1 and CDR2 (germline): SGHRS, YFSETQ. CDR3 sequence reads: CASSSREFSGANVLTF. CDR3 in DNA: TGCGCCAGCAGCTCCAGGGAATTCTCTGGGGCCAACGTCCTGACTTTC.